These 5 T cell receptor beta chains originate from one sample sequenced in a study of T cells in Graves' hyperthyroidism and ophthalmopathy. The CDR3 regions of TCR beta were amplified from RNA transcripts. First-round RT-PCR of the TCR CDR3 relied on the HTBI primer set. TCRdb itself ran the multiplex PCR reads through MiXCR, one entry per CDR3 protein. The table records about 360,000 distinct CDR3 sequences, about 13% of them present only once. Sequencing was done on a sample of blood. These receptors all stem from a woman in her late teens or twenties with Graves' hyperthyroidism.

The chain uses TRBV28 and TRBJ1-5; a weak D match, TRBD1 (6 bases). V was cut by 3 bases and J by 3 bases, with 12 bases left in between. Germline V gene data show CDR1 as MDHEN and CDR2 as SYDVKM. The CDR3 contains 15 residues. DNA for the CDR3: TGTGCCAGCAGTTTCTCGGACAGTTCCAATCAGCCCCAGCATTTT. This translates into CASSFSDSSNQPQHF.

This clonotype has at least ten counts. This could be a read error, since a much larger clone is one nucleotide away. The genes are TRBV28 and TRBJ2-5; TRBD1 matches at 7 bases. Losses at the gene ends were 4 bases for V and 2 bases for J; bases not matched to a gene: 1. CDR3 length: 13 residues. The germline V gene encodes CDR1 MDHEN and CDR2 SYDVKM. For the CDR3, the DNA is TGTGCCAGCAGTTCGGGACAGCAAGAGACCCAGTACTTC. Translating it yields CASSSGQQETQYF.

This clonotype was detected ten times or more. V gene TRBV7-2 combines with J gene TRBJ2-7; no clear D gene. This CDR3 region has 12 residues. Trimming pared 5 bases from V and 2 bases from J, leaving 7 bases between. The V gene's germline CDR1 is SGHTA and CDR2 FQGNSA. The CDR3: CASSPSTYEQYF. Here the CDR3 DNA reads TGTGCCAGCAGCCCCAGCACCTACGAGCAGTACTTC.

This clonotype was seen at least ten times. The chain uses TRBV20-1 and TRBJ2-1, with D possibly being TRBD2 (5 bases). CDR1 is DFQATT and CDR2 is SNEGSKA in the germline V gene (reference sequence). The CDR3 is 13 amino acids. Trimming cost V 4 bases and J 2 bases, with 9 bases left between them. CDR3 DNA: TGCAGTGCTACGTCCGGGACCTACAATGAGCAGTTCTTC. Amino acids: CSATSGTYNEQFF.

V usage is TRBV4-2 and J usage is TRBJ2-2; a weak D match, TRBD2 (5 bases). This CDR3 is 17 amino acids long. Looked up from germline, CDR1 is LGHNA and CDR2 is YNFKEQ. V dropped 4 bases and J dropped 0 bases, with 15 bases sitting between them. CDR3 sequence: CASSRWSSEANTGELFF. In nucleotides, the CDR3 is TGTGCCAGCAGCCGGTGGAGTAGCGAGGCGAACACCGGGGAGCTGTTTTTT.